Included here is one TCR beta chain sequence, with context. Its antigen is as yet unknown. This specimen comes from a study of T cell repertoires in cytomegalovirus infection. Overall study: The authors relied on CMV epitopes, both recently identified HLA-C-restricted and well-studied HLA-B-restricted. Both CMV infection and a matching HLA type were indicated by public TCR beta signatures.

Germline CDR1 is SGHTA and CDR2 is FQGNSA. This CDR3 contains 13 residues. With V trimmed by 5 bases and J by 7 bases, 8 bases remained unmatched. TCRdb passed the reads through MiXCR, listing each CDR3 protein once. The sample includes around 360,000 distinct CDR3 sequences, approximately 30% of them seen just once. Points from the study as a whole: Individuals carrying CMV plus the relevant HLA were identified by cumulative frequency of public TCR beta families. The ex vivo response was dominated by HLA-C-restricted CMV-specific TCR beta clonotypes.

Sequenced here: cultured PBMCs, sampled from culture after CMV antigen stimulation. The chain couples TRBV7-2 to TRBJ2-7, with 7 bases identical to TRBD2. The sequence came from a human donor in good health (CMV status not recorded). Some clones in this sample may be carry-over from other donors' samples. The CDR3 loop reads CASSPRPGGEQYF. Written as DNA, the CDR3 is TGTGCCAGCAGCCCTAGACCGGGAGGTGAGCAGTACTTC.